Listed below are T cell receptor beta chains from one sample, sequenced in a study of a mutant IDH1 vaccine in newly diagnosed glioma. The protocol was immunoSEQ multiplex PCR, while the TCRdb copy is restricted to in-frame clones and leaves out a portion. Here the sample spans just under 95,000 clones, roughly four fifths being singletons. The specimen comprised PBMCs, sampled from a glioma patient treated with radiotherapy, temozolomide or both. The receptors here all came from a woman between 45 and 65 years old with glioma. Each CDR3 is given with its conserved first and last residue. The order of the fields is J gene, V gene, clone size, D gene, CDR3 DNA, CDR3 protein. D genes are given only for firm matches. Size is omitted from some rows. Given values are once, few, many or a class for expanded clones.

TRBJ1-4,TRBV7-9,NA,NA,TGTGCCAGCAGCTTAGATGCAGGGGCTAATGAAAAACTGTTTTTT,CASSLDAGANEKLFF
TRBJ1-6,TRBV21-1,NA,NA,TGTGCCAGCAGTTCCGGGACAGGGTTTTCACCCCTCCACTTT,CASSSGTGFSPLHF
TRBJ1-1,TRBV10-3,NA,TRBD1,TGTGCCTCGAGGACAGGGGGAAACACTGAAGCTTTCTTT,CASRTGGNTEAFF
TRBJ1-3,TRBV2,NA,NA,TGTGCCAGCACCGGTGGGGCTGGAAACACCATATATTTT,CASTGGAGNTIYF
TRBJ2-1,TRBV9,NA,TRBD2,TGTGCCAGCAGCGTCGGCGCGGGGGGGTTGTATGAGCAGTTCTTC,CASSVGAGGLYEQFF
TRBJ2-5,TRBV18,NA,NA,TGTGCCAGCTCACGGGCTGGGGACGAGACCCAGTACTTC,CASSRAGDETQYF
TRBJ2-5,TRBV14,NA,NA,TGTGCCAGCAGCCAACATGGATTACAAGAGACCCAGTACTTC,CASSQHGLQETQYF
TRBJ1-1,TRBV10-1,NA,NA,TGCGCCAGCAGTGAGCCCCTCGGACGGGATACGAACACTGAAGCTTTCTTT,CASSEPLGRDTNTEAFF
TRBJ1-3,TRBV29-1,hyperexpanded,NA,TGCAGCGCCGCAGGGTTTGGAAACACCATATATTTT,CSAAGFGNTIYF
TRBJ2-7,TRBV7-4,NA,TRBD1,TGTGCCAGCAGCTGCCGGGGACAGGGGGCGTCCGAGCAGTACTTC,CASSCRGQGASEQYF
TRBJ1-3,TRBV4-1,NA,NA,TGCGCCAGCAGCCAGGACGGACGGAGCAGCGCTGGAAACACCATATATTTT,CASSQDGRSSAGNTIYF
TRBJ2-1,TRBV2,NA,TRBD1,TGTGCCAGCAGCGAACAGGGGGCGGCCTACAATGAGCAGTTCTTC,CASSEQGAAYNEQFF
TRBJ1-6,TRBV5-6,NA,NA,TGTGCCAGCAGCTTGCGCTTATCACCCCTCCACTTT,CASSLRLSPLHF
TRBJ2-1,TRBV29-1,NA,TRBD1,TGCAGCGCCGACAGGGGAGTCTTC,CSADRGVF
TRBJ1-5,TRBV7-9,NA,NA,TGTGCCAGCAGCTTTAAGGGGCTCAATCAGCCCCAGCATTTT,CASSFKGLNQPQHF
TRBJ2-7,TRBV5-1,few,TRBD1,TGCGCCAGCAGCTCGGACAGGCGATCCTACGAGCAGTACTTC,CASSSDRRSYEQYF
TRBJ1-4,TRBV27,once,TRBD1,TGTGCCAGCAGATCCGGGACAGGGGATGAAAAACTGTTTTTT,CASRSGTGDEKLFF
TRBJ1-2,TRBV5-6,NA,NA,TGTGCCAGCAGCTTCGGACAGTCCCCAACGCTCTATGGCTACACCTTC,CASSFGQSPTLYGYTF
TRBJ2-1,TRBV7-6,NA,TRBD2,TGTGCCAGCAGCTTAGGGGCTAGCGGGGGGAATGAGCAGTTCTTC,CASSLGASGGNEQFF
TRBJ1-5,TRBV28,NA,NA,TGTGCCAGCAGTTTATTACGGGCACCCCAGCATTTT,CASSLLRAPQHF
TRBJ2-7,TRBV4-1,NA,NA,TGCGCCAGCAGCCAAGAGGCGACTGGATCCTACGAGCAGTACTTC,CASSQEATGSYEQYF
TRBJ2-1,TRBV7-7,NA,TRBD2,TGTGCTAGCAGCTTAGTCATGTTAGCGGGCGAAAGCTCCTACAATGAGCAGTTCTTC,CASSLVMLAGESSYNEQFF
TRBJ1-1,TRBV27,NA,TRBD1,TGTGCCAGCAGTTTAAGGGGGCTGGTCACTGAAGCTTTCTTT,CASSLRGLVTEAFF
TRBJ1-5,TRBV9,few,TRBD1,TGTGCCAGCAGCCCCGGACAGGGGGGAACCAATCAGCCCCAGCATTTT,CASSPGQGGTNQPQHF
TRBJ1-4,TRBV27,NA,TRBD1,TGTGCCAGCAGTAACCGGGACAGTAATGAAAAACTGTTTTTT,CASSNRDSNEKLFF
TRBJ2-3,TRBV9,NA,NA,TGTGCCAGCAGCCTCAGGGGGGGCTCTAGCACAGATACGCAGTATTTT,CASSLRGGSSTDTQYF
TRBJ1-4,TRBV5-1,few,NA,TGCGCCAGCAGCCCGGACACCCCAGGGACTAATGAAAAACTGTTTTTT,CASSPDTPGTNEKLFF
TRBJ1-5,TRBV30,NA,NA,TGTGCCTGGAGTCCTGGGGGGCTGGGCAATCAGCCCCAGCATTTT,CAWSPGGLGNQPQHF
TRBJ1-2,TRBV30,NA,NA,TGTGCCTGGAGGAAGGACGGATATAACTATGGCTACACCTTC,CAWRKDGYNYGYTF
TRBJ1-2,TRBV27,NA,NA,TGTGCCAGCAGACCCACCCAGGACCTGCCCCTATACACCTTC,CASRPTQDLPLYTF
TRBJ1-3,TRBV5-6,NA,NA,TGTGCCAGCAGCTTCGTAACAGACACCATATATTTT,CASSFVTDTIYF
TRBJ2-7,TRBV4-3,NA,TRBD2,TGCGCCAGCAGCCAATTCGGGGGGGCCTACGAGCAGTACTTC,CASSQFGGAYEQYF
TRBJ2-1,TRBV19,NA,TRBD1,TGTGCCAGTAGTTTGGGACAGGGAGGCCTATTGGGGGGGCAGTTCTTC,CASSLGQGGLLGGQFF
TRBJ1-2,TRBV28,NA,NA,TGTGCCAGCAGTTTGGTCAGAGACTATGGCTACACCTTC,CASSLVRDYGYTF
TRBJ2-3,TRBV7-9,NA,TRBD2,TGTGCCAGCAGCCCCCTAGCGGGGGGGCCTAGTACAGATACGCAGTATTTT,CASSPLAGGPSTDTQYF
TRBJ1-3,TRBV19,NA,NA,TGTGCCAGTAGTGTAAGAAACACCATATATTTT,CASSVRNTIYF
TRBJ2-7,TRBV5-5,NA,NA,TGTGCCAGCAGCCAGAACGGTATCTACGAGCAGTACTTC,CASSQNGIYEQYF
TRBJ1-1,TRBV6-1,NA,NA,TGTGCCAGCAGTGAAGAACTGGGATTGGGCGAAGCTTTCTTT,CASSEELGLGEAFF
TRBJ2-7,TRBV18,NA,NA,TGTGCCAGCTCACCACCGGGTAGCTCCTACGAGCAGTACTTC,CASSPPGSSYEQYF
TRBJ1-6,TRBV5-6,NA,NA,TGTGCCAGCAGCCCGGCTGGAGGCATTTATAATTCACCCCTCCACTTT,CASSPAGGIYNSPLHF
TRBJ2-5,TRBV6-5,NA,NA,TGTGCCAGCAGGGATATAGGGACCCAGTACTTC,CASRDIGTQYF
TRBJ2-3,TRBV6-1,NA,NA,TGTGCCACCTCACCCAAACAGGAGGATACGCAGTATTTT,CATSPKQEDTQYF
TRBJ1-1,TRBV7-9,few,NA,TGTGCCAGCAGCTTAAACAGCCCCACTGAAGCTTTCTTT,CASSLNSPTEAFF
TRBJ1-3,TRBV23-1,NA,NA,TGCGCCAGCACAAAACCGGGACACTCGAACTCTGGAAACACCATATATTTT,CASTKPGHSNSGNTIYF
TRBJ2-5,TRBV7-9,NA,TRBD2,TGTGCCAGCAGCTTAGCGGGAGGGGAGACCCAGTACTTC,CASSLAGGETQYF
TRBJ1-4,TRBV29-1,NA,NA,TGCAGCGTGGGGGATGGAAAACTGTTTTTT,CSVGDGKLFF
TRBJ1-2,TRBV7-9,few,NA,TGTGCCAGCAGCCCATTTAGGGAATCTACTGACTATGGCTACACCTTC,CASSPFRESTDYGYTF
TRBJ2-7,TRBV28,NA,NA,TGTGCCAGCAGTTTATCAGGGTATGGTCACGAGCAGTACTTC,CASSLSGYGHEQYF
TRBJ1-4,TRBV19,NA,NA,TGTGCCAGTAGTACTAACAGAGCAACTAATGAAAAACTGTTTTTT,CASSTNRATNEKLFF
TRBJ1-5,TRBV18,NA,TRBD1,TGTGCCAGCTCACTGACAGGGACAAGTAGCAATCAGCCCCAGCATTTT,CASSLTGTSSNQPQHF
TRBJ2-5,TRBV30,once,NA,TGTGCCGGCTCCCAACGGGGGCCGGAGACCCAGTACTTC,CAGSQRGPETQYF
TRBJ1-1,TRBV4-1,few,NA,TGCGCCAGCAGCCAAGAGAGCGGGGCCACTGAAGCTTTCTTT,CASSQESGATEAFF
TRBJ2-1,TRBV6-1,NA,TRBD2,TGTGCCAGCAGTTTCACTAGCGGGGGCAGGGATGAGCAGTTCTTC,CASSFTSGGRDEQFF
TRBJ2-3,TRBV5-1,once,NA,TGCGCCAGCAGCTCGAGAAGGGCCGGGACACTTAACGCAGATACGCAGTATTTT,CASSSRRAGTLNADTQYF